The rows below give T cell receptor beta chains drawn from one sample of a study of blood T cell repertoires in COVID-19. Method: immunoSEQ multiplex PCR; TCRdb's copy keeps in-frame clones and lacks some. This table has about 280,000 clones, around 89% appearing once. The sample taken for sequencing was PBMCs or T cells enriched from blood (not recorded which). These receptors originate from a woman in her sixties in a cohort exposed to, infected with or recovered from COVID-19 (not recorded which). CDR3s include the opening cysteine and the closing phenylalanine or tryptophan. A D gene is named only where the DNA matches it firmly. Not every row has a clone size; where given, it reads once, few, many or a size class.

-	TRBV27	TRBJ1-5	TRBD1	TGTGCCAGCAGTCCCGGACAGGGGGCCGGTCAGCCCCAGCATTTT	CASSPGQGAGQPQHF
-	TRBV25-1	TRBJ1-2	-	TGTGCCAGCAGTGAGGGGGGGCCTAACTATGGCTACACCTTC	CASSEGGPNYGYTF
-	TRBV6-5	TRBJ2-1	TRBD1	TGTGCCAGCAGTTCCGGGACAGGGGGCGTTGGGAAGCAGTTCTTC	CASSSGTGGVGKQFF
many	TRBV28	TRBJ1-1	-	TGTGCCAGCAGTTTTAGGTACAGGAACACTGAAGCTTTCTTT	CASSFRYRNTEAFF
-	TRBV3-1/TRBV3-2	TRBJ2-5	TRBD1	TGTGCCAGCAGCCAGATACCCGAACTACAGGGGGCTGAGGAGACCCAGTACTTC	CASSQIPELQGAEETQYF
-	TRBV6-5	TRBJ2-7	TRBD2	TGTGCCAGCAGTTACTCGTTGGTAGCGGGGGCCTACGAGCAGTACTTC	CASSYSLVAGAYEQYF
-	TRBV24-1	TRBJ2-5	TRBD1	TGTGCCACCAGTGTGGCAGGGGGTGGCCAAGAGACCCAGTACTTC	CATSVAGGGQETQYF
-	TRBV11-2	TRBJ1-4	-	TGTGCCAGCAGCTTAGTAGGAGTTACACAGGCATATGAAAAACTGTTTTTT	CASSLVGVTQAYEKLFF
-	TRBV5-4	TRBJ1-2	-	TGTGCCAGCAGCTTCCGCACGGGGGGGGATACTGGCTACACCTTC	CASSFRTGGDTGYTF
-	TRBV7-2	TRBJ2-5	-	TGTGCCAGCAGCTTGACCAGGACACCCCAAGAGACCCAGTACTTC	CASSLTRTPQETQYF
-	TRBV29-1	TRBJ1-2	TRBD1	TGCAGCGTTGAAGATGGTACAGGGGGACCCTATGGCTACACCTTC	CSVEDGTGGPYGYTF
-	TRBV6-2/TRBV6-3	TRBJ2-7	-	TGTGCCAGCAGTCGGCAGGGCGAGCAGTACTTC	CASSRQGEQYF
-	TRBV7-9	TRBJ2-1	TRBD2	TGTGCCAGCAGCTTTAGCGGGAGGGCTTCTTACAATGAGCAGTTCTTC	CASSFSGRASYNEQFF
-	TRBV7-9	TRBJ2-1	TRBD1	TGTGCCAGCACCACAGCCGGGACAGGATACAATGAGCAGTTCTTC	CASTTAGTGYNEQFF
once	TRBV2	TRBJ1-6	TRBD1	TGTGCCAGCAGTATCCAGTCGGGACAGGGATCACCCCTCCACTTT	CASSIQSGQGSPLHF
-	TRBV9	TRBJ2-5	TRBD2	TGTGCCAGCAGCCCCCACGGGGGAGGGGTCGGAGAGACCCAGTACTTC	CASSPHGGGVGETQYF
-	TRBV7-6	TRBJ2-1	TRBD1	TGTGCCAGCAGCTCAACAGGGGGCCCCCGAAATGAGCAGTTCTTC	CASSSTGGPRNEQFF
-	TRBV6-1	TRBJ2-7	-	TGTGCCAGCAGTGAAAGGGGGTGGGGGACACCGACCTACGAGCAGTACTTC	CASSERGWGTPTYEQYF
-	TRBV7-3	TRBJ2-3	TRBD2	TGTGCCAGCAGCCTCAGCGGGAGATCAGGCGATACGCAGTATTTT	CASSLSGRSGDTQYF
-	TRBV6-5	TRBJ2-7	TRBD1	TGTGCCAGCAGTTACTCGACAGGACAGGTGGCCTACGAGCAGTACTTC	CASSYSTGQVAYEQYF
-	TRBV18	TRBJ1-2	-	TGTGCCAGCTCACCAAGGGGTGAGGACGGCTACACCTTC	CASSPRGEDGYTF
many	TRBV15	TRBJ2-7	TRBD1	TGTGCCACCAGCAGACTTCAGACCTGGGACAGTCCCGCGTACGAGCAGTACTTC	CATSRLQTWDSPAYEQYF
-	TRBV3-1/TRBV3-2	TRBJ2-3	TRBD2	TGTGCCAGCAGCCGACTCCTTCTTAGCGGGAGACGGGCAGATACGCAGTATTTT	CASSRLLLSGRRADTQYF
once	TRBV6-2/TRBV6-3	TRBJ2-5	TRBD1	TGTGCCAGCAGTCACCGGGACAGGGCAGGAGAGACCCAGTACTTC	CASSHRDRAGETQYF
-	TRBV30	TRBJ2-7	-	TGTGCCTGGAGTTACGCGGGGACCTCAGGGCAGTACTTC	CAWSYAGTSGQYF
once	TRBV4-1	TRBJ2-3	-	TGCGCCAGCAGCCAAGTTGAGGGAGCGCCAGATACGCAGTATTTT	CASSQVEGAPDTQYF
-	TRBV6-5	TRBJ2-4	TRBD1	TGTGCCAGCAGTCAAACCGGGACAGGGTCAAATCAGTACTTC	CASSQTGTGSNQYF
-	TRBV5-5	TRBJ1-5	TRBD1	TGTGCCAGCAGCCAGTCCGGGACAGGGGATGTTCAGCCCCAGCATTTT	CASSQSGTGDVQPQHF
-	TRBV6-5	TRBJ1-5	-	TGTGCCAGCAGCCAACAGGGAAATCAGCCCCAGCATTTT	CASSQQGNQPQHF
-	TRBV18	TRBJ2-3	TRBD2	TGTGCCAGCTCACCACTCGGACCGGGAAGCGGGAGTCGTAGGGGCCCAGATACGCAGTATTTT	CASSPLGPGSGSRRGPDTQYF
-	TRBV2	TRBJ1-2	TRBD1	TGTGCCAGCAGATACAGGGGGGCGCAGGACTATGGCTACACCTTC	CASRYRGAQDYGYTF
-	TRBV19	TRBJ2-1	TRBD2	TGTGCCACTCACCCCGGGACTAGCGTATATCAATACAATGAGCAGTTCTTC	CATHPGTSVYQYNEQFF
-	TRBV11-2	TRBJ2-1	-	TGTGCCAGCAGCTTAGGGGAGGTACCGTTCTTC	CASSLGEVPFF
once	TRBV30	TRBJ1-1	-	TGTGCCTGGAGTCGGGGGGGTCACACTGAAGCTTTCTTT	CAWSRGGHTEAFF
-	TRBV15	TRBJ2-1	-	TGTGCCACCAGCAGAGGCGGGATATTCAATGAGCAGTTCTTC	CATSRGGIFNEQFF
-	TRBV7-9	TRBJ1-5	TRBD1	TGTGCCAGCAGCTTCAGCGACAGGGGGGGCAATCAGCCCCAGCATTTT	CASSFSDRGGNQPQHF
-	TRBV6-2/TRBV6-3	TRBJ2-1	-	TGTGCCAGCAGCCAGGCAAGCGGGCTATCCTACAATGAGCAGTTCTTC	CASSQASGLSYNEQFF